This T cell receptor (beta chain) was sequenced for a study of CD8+ T cells in alopecia areata. CDR3 length: 15 residues. V gave up 0 bases and J gave up 7 bases, with 16 bases separating them. Per germline, CDR1 SGHNT and CDR2 YYREEE (reference sequence). Sequencing used cDNA as its template, made by extracting RNA and reverse transcribing it. Clones were sequenced by immunoSEQ multiplex PCR, and TCRdb holds only the in-frame ones, with some missing. The sample contains 150,000 to 200,000 clones, 40% to 55% of which appear only once. This clone came up once. Stated treatment: oral pan-JAK inhibitor, 5-10 mg twice daily.

The chain links TRBV5-4 to TRBJ1-2, with D possibly being TRBD1 (6 bases). Sequenced material: CD8+ T cells sorted from blood, taken between weeks 51 and 52, from a patient treated with tofacitinib. The sequence derives from a human donor with alopecia areata. CDR3 protein: CASSLANEGVGGYTF. CDR3 in DNA: TGTGCCAGCAGCTTGGCCAATGAGGGGGTAGGTGGCTACACCTTC.